This T cell receptor beta chain was recorded in a study of cytomegalovirus exposure and HLA in healthy donors. General study results and limits: It was 160 or so TCR beta chains that were listed as cytomegalovirus-associated.

This clone showed up just a few times. What it recognizes is unknown. V was trimmed by 0 bases and J by 8 bases, leaving 16 bases between them. The length of the CDR3 is 15 residues. Germline V gives CDR1 LGHNA, CDR2 YNFKEQ. Use of 60 Vbeta and 13 Jbeta primers characterized the PCR. Assay used: immunoSEQ multiplex PCR; TCRdb lists only in-frame clones, some missing. The sample consists of some 110,000 clones, 65% to 75% of them appearing once. The chain carries TRBV4-2 and TRBJ1-2; D may be TRBD1 (5 bases). The sample taken for sequencing was PBMCs. This TCR was sampled from a woman in her forties or fifties in good health and CMV-seropositive. The CDR3 is CASSQDAWLGLGYTF. The CDR3 DNA reads as TGTGCCAGCAGCCAAGATGCCTGGTTGGGGCTCGGCTACACCTTC.